The 31 T cell receptor beta chains listed next were all sequenced from one sample in a study of OX40 agonist ivuxolimab in advanced cancers. Measured with immunoSEQ multiplex PCR; TCRdb has only the in-frame clones, and not every one. The data show roughly 80,000 clones, 80% to 90% seen once. The sample here was CD4+ or CD8+ T cells sorted from blood, taken in a trial of the OX40 agonist ivuxolimab. All receptors derive from an adult with an advanced solid tumor such as melanoma, head and neck, liver or kidney cancer.

This rearrangement joins TRBV7-9 to TRBJ2-5, with 8 positions matching TRBD2. This CDR3 has 16 residues. Germline assignment: CDR1 SEHNR and CDR2 FQNEAQ (reference sequence). V was clipped by 0 bases and J by 4 bases; unmatched bases: 7. The CDR3 sequence: CASSLASLAGTETQYF. CDR3 nucleotide sequence: TGTGCCAGCAGCTTAGCAAGCCTAGCGGGCACAGAGACCCAGTACTTC.

The chain joins TRBV11-3 to TRBJ1-1; D is undetermined. The CDR3 sequence is 13 residues long. V shed 0 bases and J shed 4 bases, with 6 bases lying between them. Germline-derived CDR1 and CDR2 are SGHNT and YENEEA. In DNA, the CDR3 is TGTGCCAGCAGCTTAGATAAAGGCACTGAAGCTTTCTTT. Translated, it gives CASSLDKGTEAFF. The whole variable domain, remainder taken from reference TRBV11-3 and TRBJ1-1, is EAGVVQSPRYKIIEKKQPVAFWCNPISGHNTLYWYLQNLGQGPELLIRYENEEAVDDSQLPKDRFSAERLKGVDSTLKIQPAELGDSAVYLCASSLDKGTEAFFGQGTRLTVV.

The rearrangement joins TRBV6-5 to TRBJ2-3, with TRBD1 matching 10 bases. V lost 4 bases to trimming and J lost 1 base; unmatched junction nucleotides: 2. Germline-derived CDR1 and CDR2 are MNHEY and SVGAGI. The CDR3 spans 15 residues. The CDR3 DNA is TGTGCCAGCAGTTCTGACAGGGGGCGCACAGATACGCAGTATTTT. It is translated as CASSSDRGRTDTQYF.

V is TRBV6-5 and J is TRBJ2-1, with 10 bases lining up with TRBD2. CDR3 length: 16 amino acids. V gave up 0 bases and J gave up 5 bases; unmatched junction bases: 4. CDR1 MNHEY and CDR2 SVGAGI come from the germline V gene. In DNA, the CDR3 is TGTGCCAGCAGTTACTCGAGCGGGAGGGCCCACAATGAGCAGTTCTTC. Residues: CASSYSSGRAHNEQFF.

The J gene is TRBJ1-1, the V gene TRBV19, with D unclear. V lost 9 bases and J lost 1, with 18 bases in between. Germline-derived CDR1 and CDR2 are LNHDA and SQIVND (reference sequence). The CDR3 has 15 amino acids. DNA for the CDR3: TGTGCCAGCACCGACGACCGGTCGGCGAACACTGAAGCTTTCTTT. It yields the protein CASTDDRSANTEAFF.

This clone has just a few counts. The rearrangement uses TRBV10-3 and TRBJ1-2; D is uncertain. CDR1 ENHRY and CDR2 SYGVKD come from the germline V gene. Trimming removed 8 bases from V and 4 bases from J, with 17 bases in between. The CDR3 spans 14 residues. CDR3 residues: CAILASPDGYGYTF. CDR3 DNA sequence: TGTGCCATCCTCGCAAGCCCGGACGGCTATGGCTACACCTTC.

The chain joins TRBV7-3 to TRBJ2-1; 10 bases line up with TRBD1. Germline CDR1 reads SGHTA; CDR2 reads FQGTGA. The J segment lost 7 bases and the V segment lost 4 bases, leaving 7 bases of the junction unmatched. This CDR3 spans 15 amino acids. The CDR3 region has the DNA TGTGCCAGCAGCTCCCGACAGGGGGCTGGGAATGAGCAGTTCTTC. It yields the protein CASSSRQGAGNEQFF. Full variable domain (outside the CDR3, taken from reference TRBV7-3 and TRBJ2-1): GAGVSQTPSNKVTEKGKYVELRCDPISGHTALYWYRQSLGQGPEFLIYFQGTGAADDSGLPNDRFFAVRPEGSVSTLKIQRTERGDSAVYLCASSSRQGAGNEQFFGPGTRLTVL.

The CDR3 DNA follows: TGCAGTGTACAGGGAGGTGAAAAACTGTTTTTT. Protein product: CSVQGGEKLFF. The V call is TRBV20-1, the J call TRBJ1-4; D may be TRBD1 (6 bases). Germline V gives CDR1 DFQATT, CDR2 SNEGSKA (reference sequence). Between the trimmed V and J ends, which lost 7 bases and 7 bases, there was a span of 10 bases. This CDR3 is 11 amino acids long.

This chain connects TRBV5-1 to TRBJ2-1; 8 bases agree with TRBD1. V lost 2 bases to trimming and J lost 8 bases; unmatched junction nucleotides: 9. CDR3 size: 15 residues. The germline gives CDR1 SGHRS, CDR2 YFSETQ. Here the CDR3 reads CASSLMGTGGDEQFF. The CDR3 nucleotides are TGCGCCAGCAGCTTAATGGGGACAGGTGGCGATGAGCAGTTCTTC.

The CDR3 region has the DNA TGTGCCAGCAGCTTAATGGGGGCATACAATGAGCAGTTCTTC. It encodes CASSLMGAYNEQFF. The chain recombines TRBV7-9 with TRBJ2-1, with D possibly TRBD1 on 6 matching bases. Germline V gene sequence: CDR1 SEHNR, CDR2 FQNEAQ (reference sequence). Trimming took 2 bases from V and 4 from J, leaving 9 bases between them. CDR3 length: 14 amino acids.

CDR3 bases: TGCGCCAGCAGCCAAGTTTGGTCTCCGAGCTCTGGAAACACCATATATTTT. It translates to CASSQVWSPSSGNTIYF. The chain combines TRBV4-1 with TRBJ1-3; unclear D gene. Germline V gene data show CDR1 as MGHRA and CDR2 as YSYEKL. The CDR3 is 17 amino acids. V shed 1 base and J shed 0 bases, with 13 bases lying between them.

The chain links TRBV5-8 to TRBJ1-2; possibly TRBD1 for D (5 bases). The length of the CDR3 is 12 residues. The V gene's germline CDR1 is SGHTS and CDR2 YDEGEE. V lost 4 bases and J lost 7, with 11 bases in between. Here the CDR3 reads CASSMDTLGYTF. CDR3 nucleotide sequence: TGTGCCAGCAGCATGGACACCCTTGGCTACACCTTC.

The gene calls are TRBV11-1 and TRBJ1-2; D not resolved. This CDR3 has 14 residues. Looked up from germline, CDR1 is SGHAT and CDR2 is FQDESV (reference sequence). Between the trimmed V and J ends, which lost 2 bases and 8 bases, there was a span of 15 bases. As DNA, the CDR3 is TGTGCCAGCAGCTTATCGACGGGGTTTGCGGGCTACACCTTC. Protein sequence: CASSLSTGFAGYTF.

V is TRBV7-9 and J is TRBJ1-1; D is possibly TRBD1 (5 bases). Trimming took 2 bases from V and 3 from J, leaving 10 bases between them. The germline gives CDR1 SEHNR, CDR2 FQNEAQ (reference sequence). The CDR3 runs 14 residues. The CDR3 DNA follows: TGTGCCAGCAGCTTACAGGGTTCTTACACTGAAGCTTTCTTT. It specifies CASSLQGSYTEAFF.

The V gene is TRBV7-2, the J gene TRBJ2-3, with no clear D. Trimming removed 1 base from V and 5 bases from J, with 1 base in between. Germline values: CDR1 SGHTA, CDR2 FQGNSA. The CDR3 totals 11 residues. The CDR3 DNA follows: TGTGCCAGCAGCTTAGTAGATACGCAGTATTTT. Translating it yields CASSLVDTQYF.

Turning to this clone: Germline is not matched at one junction end, which may reflect a read error. The chain recombines TRBV28 with TRBJ2-3, with D perhaps matching TRBD1 (5 bases). The CDR3 sequence is 11 residues long. Germline CDR1 reads MDHEN; CDR2 reads SYDVKM. The chain's CDR3 is CASSSGWTPHF. For the CDR3, the DNA is TGTGCCAGCAGTTCAGGGTGGACACCTCATTTT.

The V call is TRBV18, the J call TRBJ2-3; D uncertain. The CDR3 is made up of 11 amino acids. Germline-derived CDR1 and CDR2 are KGHSH and LQKENI. The germline V and J ends were trimmed by 3 bases and 6 bases, with 4 bases remaining between them. For the CDR3, the DNA is TGTGCCAGCTCACCTGAGGATACGCAGTATTTT. It yields the protein CASSPEDTQYF. Based on the CDR3 plus reference TRBV18 and TRBJ2-3, the full variable domain is NAGVMQNPRHLVRRRGQEARLRCSPMKGHSHVYWYRQLPEEGLKFMVYLQKENIIDESGMPKERFSAEFPKEGPSILRIQQVVRGDSAAYFCASSPEDTQYFGPGTRLTVL.

The chain couples TRBV5-1 to TRBJ2-2, with 13 positions matching TRBD2. Germline loops: CDR1 SGHRS, CDR2 YFSETQ. The CDR3 spans 16 residues. Unmatched junction bases numbered 7, after V lost 4 bases and J lost 7 bases. CDR3 sequence (DNA): TGCGCCAGCAGCACCGGGACTAGCGGGGTCGGCGGGGAGCTGTTTTTT. This codes for CASSTGTSGVGGELFF.

The chain combines TRBV5-1 with TRBJ1-1; no clear D gene. Germline CDR1 is SGHRS and CDR2 is YFSETQ. V was trimmed by 0 bases and J by 0 bases, leaving 3 bases between them. The CDR3 loop spans 13 amino acids. The CDR3 sequence is CASSLGVNTEAFF. The CDR3 nucleotides are TGCGCCAGCAGCTTGGGGGTGAACACTGAAGCTTTCTTT. The entire variable domain, with the rest obtained from reference TRBV5-1 and TRBJ1-1, is as follows: KAGVTQTPRYLIKTRGQQVTLSCSPISGHRSVSWYQQTPGQGLQFLFEYFSETQRNKGNFPGRFSGRQFSNSRSEMNVSTLELGDSALYLCASSLGVNTEAFFGQGTRLTVV.

This clone was detected a few times. V and J are TRBV5-1 and TRBJ1-1; 10 nucleotides match TRBD1. Germline V lookup: CDR1 SGHRS, CDR2 YFSETQ. V was pared by 2 bases and J by 6 bases, with 4 bases of the junction left unmatched. The CDR3 is made up of 14 amino acids. CDR3 protein: CASSLTGTGAEAFF. The CDR3 nucleotides are TGCGCCAGCAGCTTAACCGGGACAGGGGCTGAAGCTTTCTTT.

The V gene is TRBV19, the J gene TRBJ1-3, with a weak D call TRBD1 (5 bases). The CDR3 is made up of 15 amino acids. Germline values: CDR1 LNHDA, CDR2 SQIVND (reference sequence). V was pared by 10 bases and J by 0 bases, with 16 bases between. The CDR3 DNA reads as TGTGCCACTACCCTGAAGGACACCTCTGGAAACACCATATATTTT. Translating gives CATTLKDTSGNTIYF.

Only a few counts were recorded for this clone. The V and J genes are TRBV7-2 and TRBJ1-2; TRBD1 might be the D (5 bases). CDR3 size: 15 residues. With 5 bases removed from V and 4 bases from J, the gap between germline ends came to 17 bases. Germline assignment: CDR1 SGHTA and CDR2 FQGNSA. DNA for the CDR3: TGTGCCAGCAGCCCCGCCCAGGGTGAGGTCTATGGCTACACCTTC. Translation gives CASSPAQGEVYGYTF.

In its sample, this clone was seen a few times. The genes are TRBV2 and TRBJ2-7, with D perhaps TRBD1 or TRBD2 (6 bases each). This CDR3 spans 15 amino acids. Per germline, CDR1 SNHLY and CDR2 FYNNEI. V dropped 7 bases and J dropped 4 bases, with 20 bases sitting between them. CDR3 DNA sequence: TGTGCCAGCACCCAAGGGGGGAGTCGAGCTTACGAGCAGTACTTC. It yields the protein CASTQGGSRAYEQYF.

This CDR3 reads CASSLWGPPGYTF. CDR3 DNA sequence: TGTGCCAGCAGCTTGTGGGGCCCCCCTGGCTACACCTTC. The rearrangement joins TRBV5-4 to TRBJ1-2; tentative D call: TRBD1 (5 bases). V dropped 1 base and J dropped 7 bases, with 11 bases sitting between them. The germline CDR1 and CDR2 sequences are SGHNT and YYREEE (reference sequence). This CDR3 has 13 amino acids.

The V and J genes are TRBV13 and TRBJ2-3; no clear D gene. The CDR3 contains 12 residues. The V gene's germline CDR1 is PRHDT and CDR2 FYEKMQ (reference sequence). Between the trimmed V and J ends, which lost 0 bases and 7 bases, there was a span of 5 bases. Here the CDR3 reads CASSLGLYTQYF. The CDR3 nucleotides read TGTGCCAGCAGCTTAGGCTTGTATACGCAGTATTTT.

The chain carries TRBV11-3 and TRBJ2-7; D may be TRBD1 or TRBD2 (5 bases each). This CDR3 is built from 12 residues. CDR1 SGHNT and CDR2 YENEEA come from the germline V gene. The germline V and J ends were trimmed by 5 bases and 7 bases, with 12 bases remaining between them. The CDR3 DNA reads TGTGCCAGCAGCCGGGACCTAGGGGAGCAGTACTTC. Translating it yields CASSRDLGEQYF.

The rearrangement joins TRBV28 to TRBJ2-4, with a weak D call TRBD1 (5 bases). This CDR3 is built from 16 residues. Germline V gene data show CDR1 as MDHEN and CDR2 as SYDVKM. V lost 3 bases and J lost 6, with 18 bases in between. The CDR3 DNA is TGTGCCAGCAGTTTTCGACCTCCAGGGTCGGGAAACATTCAGTACTTC. Its protein product is CASSFRPPGSGNIQYF.

The chain is built from TRBV28 and TRBJ1-2, with a possible D match to TRBD1 (6 bases). Trimming took 6 bases from V and 1 from J, leaving 12 bases between them. CDR1 is MDHEN and CDR2 is SYDVKM in the germline V gene. The CDR3 runs to 14 residues. The CDR3 sequence: CASRGAVLNYGYTF. CDR3 DNA sequence: TGTGCCAGCAGGGGGGCAGTTCTTAACTATGGCTACACCTTC.

This chain uses TRBV7-9 with TRBJ2-5; D is undetermined. The CDR3 runs 15 residues. Trimming left V 4 bases short and J 0 bases short, with 12 bases between. From germline, CDR1 is SEHNR and CDR2 FQNEAQ (reference sequence). Here the CDR3 reads CASSSSRSNQETQYF. DNA of the CDR3: TGTGCCAGCAGCTCGTCGCGTAGCAACCAAGAGACCCAGTACTTC.

The table lists this clone with a count of one. V gene TRBV7-9 combines with J gene TRBJ2-6; D may be TRBD1 (6 bases). Germline-derived CDR1 and CDR2 are SEHNR and FQNEAQ (reference sequence). Trimming removed 8 bases at V and 2 bases at J, with 13 bases between. The CDR3 is 15 residues long. This CDR3 reads CASSPQGTGANVLTF. CDR3 bases: TGTGCCAGCTCCCCGCAGGGGACTGGGGCCAACGTCCTGACTTTC.

The CDR3 sequence is CASSFSGSDGYTF. CDR3 bases: TGTGCCAGCAGCTTTTCGGGGTCTGATGGCTACACCTTC. J is TRBJ1-2 and V is TRBV5-5; the D is unclear. CDR3 size: 13 residues. In germline, CDR1 is SGHKS, CDR2 YYEKEE (reference sequence). The V gene lost 2 bases and the J gene lost 6 bases, with 11 bases spanning the gap.